This T cell receptor (beta chain) is from a study of identical twins. Findings and limits, study-wide: Abundant cord blood beta clonotypes carried fewer insertions; memory repertoires showed none.

This clonotype was counted between two and nine times. As yet, its antigen is unknown. The CDR3 loop spans 15 amino acids. V was clipped by 6 bases and J by 1 base; unmatched bases: 8. Germline assignment: CDR1 MDHEN and CDR2 SYDVKM. TCRdb processed the 5' RACE reads anew with MiXCR; each CDR3 protein has one entry. The table shows 450,000 to 650,000 distinct CDR3 sequences, with approximately 14% occurring only once. This sample also appeared in a second study, on yellow fever vaccine responses in identical twins.

The chain carries TRBV28 and TRBJ2-7; 8 nucleotides align to TRBD1. The sequence derives from a woman between 18 and 29 years old in good health. Sequenced: CD4+ T cells sorted from blood. In DNA, the CDR3 is TGTGCCAGCAGCCCAGGGGGCGCAAAATCCTACGAGCAGTACGTC. Its translation: CASSPGGAKSYEQYV.